These 32 T cell receptor beta chains were sequenced from one sample in a study of metastatic and nonmetastatic thyroid tumors. TCRdb re-called the PCR reads via MiXCR. Among around 42,000 clones listed, roughly an eighth were seen once. Nobody among the patients had been given any treatment before thyroid surgery. Source material: blood. The receptors were sampled from a female donor with papillary thyroid cancer or a benign thyroid nodule (not recorded which). Some clones in this sample may be carry-over from other donors' samples.

In this sample, this clone turned up many times. This sample also contains other DNA sequences that code for the same CDR3. This chain connects TRBV19 to TRBJ2-7; 7 bases agree with TRBD1. This CDR3 has 12 residues. After removal of 4 bases from V and 8 bases from J, the junction contained 5 bases not matched to a gene. The V gene's germline CDR1 is LNHDA and CDR2 SQIVND (reference sequence). In DNA form, the CDR3 reads TGTGCCAGTAGTAACGACAGGGCGAAGCAGTACTTC. Translation: CASSNDRAKQYF. Full variable domain (outside the CDR3, taken from reference TRBV19 and TRBJ2-7): DGGITQSPKYLFRKEGQNVTLSCEQNLNHDAMYWYRQDPGQGLRLIYYSQIVNDFQKGDIAEGYSVSREKKESFPLTVTSAQKNPTAFYLCASSNDRAKQYFGPGTRLTVT.

At least ten counts were recorded for this clone. The chain is built from TRBV5-1 and TRBJ2-7; no definite D call. The CDR3 is made up of 13 amino acids. Germline assignment: CDR1 SGHRS and CDR2 YFSETQ. V was cut by 4 bases and J by 1 base, with 9 bases left in between. CDR3 coding DNA: TGCGCCAGCAGCCCAGCGAGGTCCTACGAGCAGTACTTC. Encoded protein: CASSPARSYEQYF.

The gene calls are TRBV7-2 and TRBJ2-7, with D maybe TRBD1 (5 bases). The germline V gene encodes CDR1 SGHTA and CDR2 FQGNSA. This CDR3 contains 14 residues. V was clipped by 6 bases and J by 2 bases, with 14 bases between them. CDR3 bases: TGTGCCAGCAGTCCCAGGGTATCGGCCTACGAGCAGTACTTC. Amino acids: CASSPRVSAYEQYF.

This clone was counted between two and nine times. A read error may explain this, as a much larger clone is one base away. This sequence joins TRBV7-9 and TRBJ2-3, with D possibly TRBD1 on 6 matching bases. V was pared by 4 bases and J by 4 bases, with 9 bases between. CDR3 size: 13 residues. The germline V gene encodes CDR1 SEHNR and CDR2 FQNEAQ (reference sequence). The CDR3 region has the DNA TGTGCCAGCAGCTGGGACATTCCAGATACGCAGTATTTT. Protein sequence: CASSWDIPDTQYF.

This clone was counted ten times or more. This chain links TRBV20-1 with TRBJ2-1; 9 bases line up with TRBD2. This CDR3 is 15 amino acids long. V trimming: 6 bases; J trimming: 8 bases; junction bases outside the gene matches: 14. Germline V lookup: CDR1 DFQATT, CDR2 SNEGSKA (reference sequence). The CDR3 DNA reads as TGCAGTGCCCAACCCCCGGGACTAGCATCCGATGAGCAGTTCTTC. Amino acid sequence: CSAQPPGLASDEQFF.

The chain employs TRBV11-3 and TRBJ2-7, with D hard to call. Germline CDR1 SGHNT, CDR2 YENEEA. The CDR3 loop spans 11 amino acids. V lost 1 base and J lost 7, with 5 bases in between. The CDR3 protein is CASSLGQEQYF. In DNA, the CDR3 is TGTGCCAGCAGCTTAGGGCAGGAGCAGTACTTC.

This clone was recorded many times. The chain carries TRBV7-9 and TRBJ2-3; 7 nucleotides agree with TRBD2. CDR3 length: 15 amino acids. V shed 5 bases and J 1 base; nucleotides not matched to a gene: 6. CDR1 and CDR2 (germline): SEHNR, FQNEAQ (reference sequence). CDR3 DNA: TGTGCCAGCAGCCGGACTAGGGGAGGCACAGATACGCAGTATTTT. It codes for CASSRTRGGTDTQYF. Full variable domain (missing parts from reference TRBV7-9 and TRBJ2-3): DTGVSQNPRHKITKRGQNVTFRCDPISEHNRLYWYRQTLGQGPEFLTYFQNEAQLEKSRLLSDRFSAERPKGSFSTLEIQRTEQGDSAMYLCASSRTRGGTDTQYFGPGTRLTVL.

This clone was recorded many times. The chain joins TRBV2 to TRBJ1-3; TRBD1 might be the D (5 bases). The CDR3 has 16 amino acids. Germline V CDR1 and CDR2: SNHLY, FYNNEI. V shed 1 base and J shed 4 bases, with 14 bases lying between them. This chain's CDR3 is CASSEEERGTGNTIYF. In DNA, the CDR3 is TGTGCCAGCAGTGAAGAGGAGAGGGGAACCGGAAACACCATATATTTT. Drawing the rest from reference TRBV2 and TRBJ1-3, the complete variable domain is EPEVTQTPSHQVTQMGQEVILRCVPISNHLYFYWYRQILGQKVEFLVSFYNNEISEKSEIFDDQFSVERPDGSNFTLKIRSTKLEDSAMYFCASSEEERGTGNTIYFGEGSWLTVV.

This clone was detected ten times or more. This chain uses TRBV2 with TRBJ1-2; D is possibly TRBD1 (6 bases). V was clipped by 4 bases and J by 0 bases, with 18 bases between them. The CDR3 runs to 17 residues. The germline gives CDR1 SNHLY, CDR2 FYNNEI. The CDR3 loop reads CASSVLNQGLTNYGYTF. The CDR3 DNA is TGTGCCAGCAGTGTACTGAATCAGGGGTTAACTAACTATGGCTACACCTTC.

This clone was detected ten times or more. This CDR3 is CASGLVLGGSAADTQYF. CDR3 sequence (DNA): TGTGCTAGTGGTTTGGTACTTGGCGGGAGTGCAGCAGATACGCAGTATTTT. V is TRBV12-5 and J is TRBJ2-3; 7 bases fit TRBD2. Germline-derived CDR1 and CDR2 are LGHNT and FRNRAP. This CDR3 comprises 17 residues. J gave up 4 bases and V 0 bases, and 10 bases lay outside the gene matches. The full variable domain, its missing parts supplied by reference TRBV12-5 and TRBJ2-3, is DARVTQTPRHKVTEMGQEVTMRCQPILGHNTVFWYRQTMMQGLELLAYFRNRAPLDDSGMPKDRFSAEMPDATLATLKIQPSEPRDSAVYFCASGLVLGGSAADTQYFGPGTRLTVL.

Concerning this clone: This may stem from a read error, because a much larger clone lies one nucleotide away. This chain joins TRBV2 and TRBJ2-5, with D perhaps being TRBD1 or TRBD2 (5 bases each). The CDR3 totals 15 residues. The germline V and J ends were trimmed by 5 bases and 4 bases, with 17 bases remaining between them. CDR1 and CDR2 from the germline V gene are SNHLY and FYNNEI. Written as DNA, the CDR3 is TGTGCCAGCAGTCGAGTGGTGGGGGTGGGAGAGACCCAGTACTTC. Translated: CASSRVVGVGETQYF.

The chain joins TRBV11-2 to TRBJ2-2; tentatively, D is TRBD1 (5 bases). The V end lost 1 base, the J end lost 4 bases, and 10 bases lay between the germline ends. The CDR3 loop spans 15 amino acids. Per germline, CDR1 SGHAT and CDR2 FQNNGV. In DNA form, the CDR3 reads TGTGCCAGCAGCTTAGTCTCAGGGATCACCGGGGAGCTGTTTTTT. This encodes CASSLVSGITGELFF. Based on the CDR3 plus reference TRBV11-2 and TRBJ2-2, the full variable domain is EAGVAQSPRYKIIEKRQSVAFWCNPISGHATLYWYQQILGQGPKLLIQFQNNGVVDDSQLPKDRFSAERLKGVDSTLKIQPAKLEDSAVYLCASSLVSGITGELFFGEGSRLTVL.

A few counts support this clone. V usage is TRBV19 and J usage is TRBJ2-2; D is possibly TRBD2 (6 bases). The CDR3 consists of 14 residues. Germline lookup yields CDR1 LNHDA and CDR2 SQIVND (reference sequence). Trimming removed 3 bases at V and 3 bases at J, with 8 bases between. CDR3 amino acids: CASSMGLYTGELFF. CDR3 coding DNA: TGTGCCAGTAGTATGGGACTTTACACCGGGGAGCTGTTTTTT.

This clone was recorded many times. The V and J genes are TRBV4-2 and TRBJ1-1, with 8 bases fitting TRBD1. The trim removed 2 bases at V and 0 bases at J, leaving 2 bases unmatched. The CDR3 is made up of 15 amino acids. Germline loops: CDR1 LGHNA, CDR2 YNFKEQ. The CDR3 nucleotides are TGTGCCAGCAGCCAATACAGGGGGGTGAACACTGAAGCTTTCTTT. Protein product: CASSQYRGVNTEAFF.

This clone was picked up many times. Other DNA variants within this sample encode the same CDR3. The J gene is TRBJ2-2, the V gene TRBV5-1; D is unresolved. The germline V and J ends were trimmed by 3 bases and 2 bases, with 5 bases remaining between them. Germline V lookup: CDR1 SGHRS, CDR2 YFSETQ. There are 13 residues in the CDR3. Here the CDR3 reads CASSWGNTGELFF. The CDR3 DNA sequence: TGCGCCAGCAGCTGGGGAAACACCGGGGAGCTGTTTTTT.

This clone was counted many times. The chain employs TRBV7-9 and TRBJ2-1; tentatively, D is TRBD1 or TRBD2 (5 bases each). CDR3 length equals 13 residues. Germline V gene data show CDR1 as SEHNR and CDR2 as FQNEAQ (reference sequence). V was pared by 8 bases and J by 6 bases, with 14 bases between. This CDR3 reads CASRGRFGNEQFF. As DNA, the CDR3 is TGTGCCAGCCGGGGACGTTTCGGCAATGAGCAGTTCTTC.

Ten or more counts support this clone. V is TRBV4-3 and J is TRBJ2-3; TRBD2 agrees at 12 bases. Germline CDR1 and CDR2: LGHNA and YSLEER. Trimming cost V 2 bases and J 4 bases; bases outside gene matches: 13. The CDR3 contains 19 residues. The CDR3 region is CASSQPPLSSGRASDTQYF. The CDR3 nucleotides read TGCGCCAGCAGCCAACCGCCGCTTTCTAGCGGGAGGGCCTCAGATACGCAGTATTTT.

This clone has ten or more counts. The junction departs from germline at one end; a sequencing error may be responsible. This chain connects TRBV4-2 to TRBJ2-1; tentatively, D is TRBD1 or TRBD2 (5 bases each). The CDR3 covers 12 residues. Germline assignment: CDR1 LGHNA and CDR2 YNFKEQ. Written as DNA, the CDR3 is TGTGCCAGCAGCCAAGGGAACGGGGCTCGGGTCTTC. Its protein product is CASSQGNGARVF.

Many counts were recorded for this clone. The genes are TRBV15 and TRBJ2-3; 8 bases align to TRBD2. V trimming: 3 bases; J trimming: 3 bases; junction bases outside the gene matches: 14. CDR1 is LNHNV and CDR2 is YYDKDF in the germline V gene (reference sequence). This CDR3 has 18 residues. The CDR3 sequence is CATSRGGVGRAFTDTQYF. The CDR3, as DNA: TGTGCCACCAGCAGGGGGGGGGTCGGGAGGGCCTTTACAGATACGCAGTATTTT.

This clone appeared many times. The chain joins TRBV10-3 to TRBJ1-5; TRBD1 might be the D (5 bases). The CDR3 length is 14 residues. Germline-derived CDR1 and CDR2 are ENHRY and SYGVKD. V dropped 10 bases and J dropped 0 bases, with 13 bases sitting between them. In DNA form, the CDR3 reads TGTGCCACCCACCCGGGGGGTAGCAATCAGCCCCAGCATTTT. Residues: CATHPGGSNQPQHF.

Points on this clone: A read error is likely, as this CDR3 ends without the conserved phenylalanine or tryptophan. The sample contains more than one DNA sequence encoding this CDR3. CDR3 sequence reads: CSATPPGQDRGEQYL. CDR3 DNA sequence: TGCAGTGCTACACCACCGGGACAGGATAGAGGCGAGCAGTACCTC. This chain links TRBV20-1 with TRBJ2-7; TRBD1 agrees at 8 bases. Trimming removed 4 bases from V and 6 bases from J; junction bases left unmatched: 14. The CDR3 loop spans 15 amino acids. Germline loops: CDR1 DFQATT, CDR2 SNEGSKA (reference sequence).

The table lists this clone with many counts. The chain uses TRBV4-3 and TRBJ2-7; D gene ambiguous. Germline V gives CDR1 LGHNA, CDR2 YSLEER. The CDR3 extends over 15 amino acids. V lost 1 base, J lost 2 bases, and 12 bases lay in between. The CDR3 is CASSQGTALTYEQYF. The CDR3 bases are TGCGCCAGCAGCCAAGGGACGGCCTTAACCTACGAGCAGTACTTC.

This clone was counted only a few times. A much more abundant neighbour one base away suggests this may be a read error. The rearrangement joins TRBV27 to TRBJ2-3, with D perhaps TRBD2 (5 bases). Germline assignment: CDR1 MNHEY and CDR2 SMNVEV (reference sequence). V was shortened by 3 bases and J by 11 bases, with 15 bases between the two germline ends. The CDR3 spans 13 residues. The CDR3 sequence: CASSFSSVPEQYF. The CDR3 DNA reads as TGTGCCAGCAGTTTCAGTAGCGTCCCCGAGCAGTATTTT.

Comments on this clone: A much larger clone lies a single base off, so this may be a read error. This sample also contains other DNA sequences that code for the same CDR3. The V and J genes are TRBV27 and TRBJ2-1; tentatively, D is TRBD2 (5 bases). V was shortened by 8 bases and J by 10 bases, with 21 bases between the two germline ends. The V gene's germline CDR1 is MNHEY and CDR2 SMNVEV (reference sequence). The CDR3 has 14 residues. CDR3 sequence: CASRPAASTGEQFF. The DNA of the CDR3 is TGTGCCAGCCGCCCGGCTGCATCAACGGGGGAGCAGTTCTTC.

This chain connects TRBV3-1 to TRBJ2-7, with 7 nucleotides matching TRBD1. V trimming: 0 bases; J trimming: 6 bases; junction bases outside the gene matches: 11. This CDR3 comprises 16 residues. CDR1 and CDR2 from the germline V gene are LGHDT and YNNKEL (reference sequence). The CDR3 sequence is CASSQDGWDSASEQYF. The CDR3 bases are TGTGCCAGCAGCCAAGATGGTTGGGACAGTGCATCCGAGCAGTACTTC.

This clone was detected a few times. The rearrangement links TRBV7-6 to TRBJ2-1; 7 bases line up with TRBD1. There are 11 residues in the CDR3. The germline gives CDR1 SGHVS, CDR2 FNYEAQ. V trimming: 9 bases; J trimming: 7 bases; junction bases outside the gene matches: 3. The DNA of the CDR3 is TGTGCCAGTTCGACAGGGAATGAGCAGTTCTTC. As protein: CASSTGNEQFF.

In this sample, this clone turned up many times. The V and J genes are TRBV25-1 and TRBJ1-6; D unresolved. Deletions cut 1 base from V and 6 bases from J, with 10 bases between. CDR1 and CDR2 from the germline V gene are MGHDK and SYGVNS. CDR3 length: 15 amino acids. In DNA form, the CDR3 reads TGTGCCAGCAGTGAATCGGGAGGGAGTAATTCACCCCTCCACTTT. As protein: CASSESGGSNSPLHF. Full variable domain (remainder filled in from reference TRBV25-1 and TRBJ1-6): EADIYQTPRYLVIGTGKKITLECSQTMGHDKMYWYQQDPGMELHLIHYSYGVNSTEKGDLSSESTVSRIRTEHFPLTLESARPSHTSQYLCASSESGGSNSPLHFGNGTRLTVT.

This clone turned up a few times. A much more abundant neighbour one base away suggests this may be a read error. The chain couples TRBV25-1 to TRBJ1-2; a possible D gene is TRBD1 (5 bases). Germline CDR1 is MGHDK and CDR2 is SYGVNS. The CDR3 totals 12 residues. DNA of the CDR3: TGTGCCAGCGGTGACAGCAGATATGGCTACACCTTC. Encoded protein: CASGDSRYGYTF.

This clone was detected ten times or more. V gene TRBV2 combines with J gene TRBJ2-7, with 8 positions matching TRBD2. CDR1 and CDR2 (germline): SNHLY, FYNNEI. The CDR3 has 13 residues. The junction had 5 bases not matched to a gene; V was cut back by 4 bases and J by 6 bases. The CDR3 region is CASSVGLAGEQYF. Written as DNA, the CDR3 is TGTGCCAGCAGTGTAGGGCTAGCGGGCGAGCAGTACTTC.

Many counts were recorded for this clone. The V call is TRBV19, the J call TRBJ2-7; D is ambiguous. There are 15 residues in the CDR3. V lost 1 base to trimming and J lost 0 bases, with 10 bases between them. Germline CDR1 is LNHDA and CDR2 is SQIVND (reference sequence). CDR3 sequence: CASSIGGQSSYEQYF. The CDR3 coding sequence is TGTGCCAGTAGTATAGGAGGTCAGAGCTCCTACGAGCAGTACTTC.

The rearrangement links TRBV18 to TRBJ2-2, with 7 bases aligning to TRBD1. Germline V lookup: CDR1 KGHSH, CDR2 LQKENI. The V segment lost 3 bases and the J segment 1 base; nucleotides outside the gene matches: 5. The CDR3 totals 16 residues. Here the CDR3 reads CASSPWTGRNTGELFF. For the CDR3, the DNA is TGTGCCAGCTCACCGTGGACAGGTCGGAACACCGGGGAGCTGTTTTTT.

At least ten counts were recorded for this clone. The J gene is TRBJ1-5, the V gene TRBV24-1, with D possibly being TRBD1 (6 bases). Trimming cost V 4 bases and J 5 bases, with 14 bases left between them. Germline CDR1 is KGHDR and CDR2 is SFDVKD. The length of the CDR3 is 15 residues. CDR3 coding DNA: TGTGCCACCAGTGACGCAACAGGGTATGATCAGCCCCAGCATTTT. It codes for CATSDATGYDQPQHF.